This TCR beta chain was identified in a study of spatial heterogeneity in lung cancer. Study-level information: Detected sequences consistently included more beta-chain ones than alpha-chain ones. The study, taken as a whole, reports: Expanded tumor TCRs that were ubiquitous appeared in blood more at resection than follow-up.

This clonotype was detected only a few times. Its specificity is unknown. Germline lookup yields CDR1 SGHTA and CDR2 FQGTGA. The CDR3 length is 16 residues. Losses at the gene ends were 2 bases for V and 1 base for J; bases not matched to a gene: 6. As for time point: sample taken at primary tumor resection. The input material, whole RNA from tumor, nontumor lung or frozen PBMC, was sequenced unsorted. Every cDNA TCR molecule received its own unique molecular identifier. MiXCR, run by TCRdb on the 5' RACE reads, gives a single entry per CDR3 protein. Among just over 14,000 distinct CDR3 sequences, 10% to 14% were seen once, and the ten largest hold about 35%.

The input for sequencing was PBMCs, taken at surgery. The chain combines TRBV7-3 with TRBJ1-1, with 8 positions matching TRBD1. The receptor's source is a female donor with early-stage non-small cell lung cancer. For the CDR3, the DNA is TGTGCCAGCAGCTTATCGGGACAGGTGAGGAACACTGAAGCTTTCTTT. Amino acid sequence: CASSLSGQVRNTEAFF.